Presented here are 9 T cell receptor beta chains from one specimen sequenced in a study of T-cell memory formation after mild COVID-19. Each CDR3 protein gets one entry after TCRdb re-called the 5' RACE reads with MiXCR. Seen here are roughly 4,700 distinct CDR3 sequences, under 45% observed once, and the top ten hold around 2.7%. What was sequenced was PBMCs or a T cell subset sorted from them (not recorded which). These receptors all come from an adult who had mild COVID-19 (a few samples of this study predate the infection). Cell type and time point are not known.

V usage is TRBV20-1 and J usage is TRBJ2-5; TRBD2 aligns across 7 bases. With V trimmed by 0 bases and J by 2 bases, 6 bases remained unmatched. CDR1 DFQATT and CDR2 SNEGSKA come from the germline V gene (reference sequence). CDR3 size: 15 residues. The CDR3 DNA reads as TGCAGTGCTAGAGATGGTCTAGCGGTACAAGAGACCCAGTACTTC. Its translation: CSARDGLAVQETQYF.

In its sample, this clonotype is medium-sized. This chain links TRBV5-1 with TRBJ2-1; TRBD2 matches 11 bases. CDR3 size: 15 residues. CDR1 is SGHRS, CDR2 YFSETQ, per germline. Germline trimming cut 0 bases from V and 7 bases from J; bases unmatched to any gene: 3. CDR3 nucleotides: TGCGCCAGCAGCTTGGTAGCGGGGGGGCCGAATGAGCAGTTCTTC. Amino acid sequence: CASSLVAGGPNEQFF.

This clonotype appeared once. The chain links TRBV20-1 to TRBJ2-4; 12 bases align to TRBD2. This CDR3 has 16 amino acids. Germline CDR1 DFQATT, CDR2 SNEGSKA (reference sequence). J gave up 6 bases and V 6 bases, and 12 bases lay outside the gene matches. The CDR3 DNA sequence: TGCAGTGCCAGGCCCCTAGCGGGAGGGGGTGGAAACATTCAGTACTTC. Translated: CSARPLAGGGGNIQYF.

Sample share makes this clonotype medium-sized (0.01 to 0.1%). This chain connects TRBV29-1 to TRBJ1-5; D is possibly TRBD1 (6 bases). This CDR3 region has 14 residues. Trimming took 0 bases from V and 2 from J, leaving 8 bases between them. Per germline, CDR1 SQVTM and CDR2 ANQGSEA. CDR3 sequence: CSVEESGGNQPQHF. The CDR3 DNA sequence: TGCAGCGTTGAAGAATCAGGGGGCAATCAGCCCCAGCATTTT.

This clonotype is categorized as medium-sized. V and J are TRBV6-2 or TRBV6-3 and TRBJ1-5; D gene uncertain. In germline, CDR1 is MNHEY, CDR2 SVGEGT. This CDR3 is 13 amino acids long. Between the trimmed V and J ends, which lost 1 base and 4 bases, there was a span of 5 bases. CDR3 nucleotides: TGTGCCAGCAGTTACTTTGTGAATCAGCCCCAGCATTTT. It codes for CASSYFVNQPQHF.

The V and J genes are TRBV20-1 and TRBJ2-7, with 8 bases matching TRBD2. Germline values: CDR1 DFQATT, CDR2 SNEGSKA (reference sequence). CDR3 size: 14 residues. The trim removed 0 bases at V and 6 bases at J, leaving 7 bases unmatched. The CDR3 DNA follows: TGCAGTGCTAGAGATCGAGCGGGAGCCGGCGAGCAGTACTTC. It is translated as CSARDRAGAGEQYF.

The rearrangement links TRBV25-1 to TRBJ2-1; the D is unclear. CDR3 size: 12 residues. Trimming left V 3 bases short and J 9 bases short, with 9 bases between. Per the germline V gene, CDR1 is MGHDK and CDR2 is SYGVNS. The CDR3 region has the DNA TGTGCCAGCAGTGACAAGGGTATTGAGCAGTTCTTC. It encodes CASSDKGIEQFF.

By share, this clonotype ranks as medium-sized. This chain links TRBV7-3 with TRBJ2-5; D gene unclear. This CDR3 is 14 amino acids long. V lost 2 bases and J 4 bases, leaving 11 bases between the germline ends. CDR1 is SGHTA, CDR2 FQGTGA, per germline. CDR3 coding DNA: TGTGCCAGCAGCTTAGGGCCCGACGGAGAGACCCAGTACTTC. It yields the protein CASSLGPDGETQYF.

The table lists this clonotype with a few counts. V usage is TRBV20-1 and J usage is TRBJ2-5, with 9 bases that match TRBD2. The junction had 17 bases not matched to a gene; V was cut back by 2 bases and J by 7 bases. The CDR3 is 17 residues long. Germline V CDR1 and CDR2: DFQATT, SNEGSKA (reference sequence). The CDR3 nucleotides read TGCAGTGCTAGAAGGGATCGGACTAGCGCCGGTAACGGGACCCAGTACTTC. Translation gives CSARRDRTSAGNGTQYF.